The 11 T cell receptor beta chains reported below all come from one sample, sequenced in a study of vaccination and CD4 T cells after COVID-19. The sample's time point: late sampling 161 to 241 days after vaccination in a few convalescent patients. The treatment here: approximately 10-day PBMC culture with coronavirus spike peptide pools or control peptides (ViraFEST assay). These receptors' targets are unknown. The assay that was used to sequence DNA from cultured CD4+ T cells was the Oncomine TCR Beta short-read assay. TCRdb passed the PCR reads through MiXCR, listing each CDR3 protein once. The sample has tens of thousands of distinct CDR3 sequences, about 33% seen once. Sequencing used CD4+ T cells from blood, cultured in vitro, obtained about 7 months after SARS-CoV-2 vaccination. These receptor sequences come from a human donor who had recovered from COVID-19.

This clonotype was picked up one time. V is TRBV19 and J is TRBJ2-1; D remains ambiguous. From germline, CDR1 is LNHDA and CDR2 SQIVND (reference sequence). V shed 4 bases and J shed 2 bases, with 12 bases lying between them. The CDR3 is 15 residues long. CDR3 region: CASSKVGGTYNEQFF. The CDR3 coding sequence is TGTGCCAGTAGTAAGGTTGGTGGTACCTACAATGAGCAGTTCTTC.

This clonotype was counted between two and nine times. The chain couples TRBV27 to TRBJ2-7, with 9 bases aligning to TRBD1. The germline CDR1 and CDR2 sequences are MNHEY and SMNVEV (reference sequence). V lost 3 bases, J lost 3 bases, and 3 bases stayed unmatched. This CDR3 has 14 residues. CDR3 sequence reads: CASSFWDRDYEQYF. The CDR3 DNA reads TGTGCCAGCAGTTTTTGGGACAGGGACTACGAGCAGTACTTC.

The V call is TRBV11-2, the J call TRBJ2-5; 8 bases are shared with TRBD1. The CDR3 extends over 17 amino acids. The V gene's germline CDR1 is SGHAT and CDR2 FQNNGV. V gave up 1 base and J gave up 2 bases; unmatched junction bases: 9. In DNA form, the CDR3 reads TGTGCCAGCAGCTTAGTTCTCGGGACAGGTGGTCAAGAGACCCAGTACTTC. Amino acid sequence: CASSLVLGTGGQETQYF.

This chain connects TRBV10-3 to TRBJ2-7; D is perhaps TRBD1 (6 bases). The CDR3 covers 15 residues. V lost 3 bases and J 3 bases, leaving 15 bases between the germline ends. Germline V gene data show CDR1 as ENHRY and CDR2 as SYGVKD. The CDR3 coding sequence is TGTGCCATCAGTGACGCCGGGACACCAGTCTACGAGCAGTACTTC. It is translated as CAISDAGTPVYEQYF.

CDR3 amino acids: CASSLSGIGARNGYTF. CDR3 nucleotides: TGTGCCAGCAGTTTGAGTGGTATCGGGGCCAGGAATGGCTACACCTTC. The chain is built from TRBV12-3 or TRBV12-4 and TRBJ1-2; possibly TRBD1 for D (5 bases). The length of the CDR3 is 16 residues. V lost 3 bases to trimming and J lost 6 bases, with 20 bases between them.

This clonotype was counted a few times. V usage is TRBV20-1 and J usage is TRBJ1-2; 7 bases fit TRBD1. Germline CDR1 and CDR2: DFQATT and SNEGSKA (reference sequence). Trimming at V came to 5 bases and at J to 1 base, leaving 10 bases not matched to a gene. This CDR3 has 15 residues. This CDR3 is CSAPGGTAGNYGYTF. The CDR3 DNA sequence: TGCAGTGCTCCTGGCGGGACAGCGGGTAACTATGGCTACACCTTC.

CDR3 nucleotides: TGTGCCAGCAGTCTATTCGGTTCGGGACACCTGAACTATGGCTACACCTTC. Translating it yields CASSLFGSGHLNYGYTF. V usage is TRBV28 and J usage is TRBJ1-2; weak D call: TRBD1 (6 bases). Germline lookup yields CDR1 MDHEN and CDR2 SYDVKM. V dropped 5 bases and J dropped 2 bases, with 21 bases sitting between them. CDR3 length: 17 residues.

This clonotype appeared a few times. The V call is TRBV4-3, the J call TRBJ1-5, with D hard to call. V was shortened by 1 base and J by 6 bases, with 7 bases between the two germline ends. The CDR3 contains 13 residues. Germline loops: CDR1 LGHNA, CDR2 YSLEER. DNA of the CDR3: TGCGCCAGCAGCCAAGGGCCGTTTCAGCCCCAGCATTTT. Translating it yields CASSQGPFQPQHF.

This clonotype was picked up a small number of times. The chain employs TRBV7-3 and TRBJ1-1; tentative D call: TRBD1 (5 bases). Germline values: CDR1 SGHTA, CDR2 FQGTGA. With 6 bases removed from V and 5 bases from J, the gap between germline ends came to 22 bases. This CDR3 region has 16 residues. In DNA, the CDR3 is TGTGCCAGCAGTCCTGGACAATTCGAACTGGGGACTGAAGCTTTCTTT. This codes for CASSPGQFELGTEAFF.

This chain uses TRBV20-1 with TRBJ1-2, with TRBD1 matching over 7 bases. J was trimmed by 7 bases and V by 6 bases; bases with no gene match: 5. This CDR3 spans 11 amino acids. CDR1 is DFQATT and CDR2 is SNEGSKA in the germline V gene (reference sequence). CDR3 nucleotides: TGCAGTGCGGGACAGAATGTTGGCTACACCTTC. This gives the protein CSAGQNVGYTF.

The rearrangement joins TRBV19 to TRBJ2-1, with 9 bases aligning to TRBD1. Germline V gene data show CDR1 as LNHDA and CDR2 as SQIVND (reference sequence). This CDR3 spans 16 amino acids. The trim removed 9 bases at V and 3 bases at J, leaving 12 bases unmatched. The CDR3 is CASGTGSHPSYNEQFF. CDR3 bases: TGTGCCAGCGGGACAGGGTCTCATCCTAGCTACAATGAGCAGTTCTTC.